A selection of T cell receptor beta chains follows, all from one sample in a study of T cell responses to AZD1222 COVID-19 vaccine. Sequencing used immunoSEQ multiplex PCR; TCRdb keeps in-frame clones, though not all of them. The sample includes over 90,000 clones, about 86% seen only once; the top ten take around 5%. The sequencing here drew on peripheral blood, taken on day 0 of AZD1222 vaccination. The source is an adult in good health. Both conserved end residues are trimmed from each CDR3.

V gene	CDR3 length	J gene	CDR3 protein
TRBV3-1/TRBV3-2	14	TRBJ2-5	ASTGRGTSGKGTQY
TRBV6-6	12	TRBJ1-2	ASSYSKPAGGYT
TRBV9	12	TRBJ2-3	ASSVASGTDTQY
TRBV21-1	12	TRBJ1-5	ASSNGQLHQPQH
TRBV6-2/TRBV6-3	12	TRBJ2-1	ASSPGVSYNEQF
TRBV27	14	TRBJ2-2	ASSLLVPGGTGELF
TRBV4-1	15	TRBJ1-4	ASSQDLRTGVAEKLF
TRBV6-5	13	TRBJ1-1	ASSYSGVSNTEAF
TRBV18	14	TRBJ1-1	ASSPSFAQGRTEAF
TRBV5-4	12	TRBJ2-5	ASSLARFQETQY
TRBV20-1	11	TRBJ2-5	SASRLGVETQY
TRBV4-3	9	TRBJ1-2	ASSQALGHT
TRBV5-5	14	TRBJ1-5	ASSFSGTGSGQPQH
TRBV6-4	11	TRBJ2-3	ASSGSETDTQY
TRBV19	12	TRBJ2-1	ASTLGGNYNEQF
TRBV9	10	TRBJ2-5	AGDKLMGTQY
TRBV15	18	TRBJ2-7	ATSREKDRGGFPHTHEQY
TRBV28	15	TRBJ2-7	ASSSPRRDRGSYEQY
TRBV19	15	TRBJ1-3	ASSSRQGPNSGNTIY
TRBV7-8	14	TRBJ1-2	ASSFLGRGREYGYT
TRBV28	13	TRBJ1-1	ASSPRTGGVLRAF
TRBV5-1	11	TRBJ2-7	ASSLHRAYEQY
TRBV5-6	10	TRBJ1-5	ASSWGNQPQH
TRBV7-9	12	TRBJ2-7	ASSLKGGPYEQY
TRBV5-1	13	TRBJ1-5	ASSLEAGGNQPQH
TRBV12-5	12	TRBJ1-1	ASGKGQEVTEAF
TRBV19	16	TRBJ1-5	ASLGQGDTSRVHQPQH
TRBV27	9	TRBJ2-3	ASSLRQSQY
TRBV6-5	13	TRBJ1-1	ASSYFTGQGPEAF
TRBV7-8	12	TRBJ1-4	ASGPGQINEKLF
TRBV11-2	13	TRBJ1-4	ASSPGGARGEKLF